A single T cell receptor beta chain is shown here with its context. Its antigen remains unknown. TCRdb's copy holds only in-frame clones and misses some; the assay was immunoSEQ multiplex PCR. The table lists about 69,000 clones, approximately 88% of them singletons. With 5 bases clipped from V and 6 bases from J, the junction kept 9 bases outside the gene matches. CDR1 and CDR2 (germline): MDHEN, SYDVKM. This CDR3 has 17 residues. The data stem from a study of Tregs in tolerant kidney transplant recipients. Study conclusions and caveats: For some patients, primers changed over time, blocking nucleotide-level comparison.

The chain combines TRBV28 with TRBJ2-2, with TRBD2 identical over 13 bases. The starting material was CD4+ T cells from blood, obtained before the transplant. This clonotype originated in a human donor who received a combined kidney and bone marrow transplant. Here the CDR3 DNA reads TGTGCCAGCAGTCTCCCCCGACTAGCGGGAGGATCCGGGGAGCTGTTTTTT. Its translation: CASSLPRLAGGSGELFF.